The rows below give T cell receptor beta chains drawn from one sample of a study of T cells after yellow fever vaccination. Each CDR3 protein gets one entry after TCRdb re-called the 5' RACE reads with MiXCR. The profile shows about 330,000 distinct CDR3 sequences, roughly 4.3% of them singletons. This material consisted of PBMCs, taken 5 days after the yellow fever booster vaccination. Receptor source: a young man who received the YFV17D yellow fever vaccine. The CDR3 runs from the conserved cysteine through the conserved F or W. A D gene is named only where the DNA matches it firmly. Expanded clones get a size class; other rows say once, few or many, or leave the size out.

D gene	clone size	V gene	J gene	CDR3 DNA	CDR3 protein
.	.	TRBV7-2	TRBJ2-2	TGTGCCAGCATGCAGAGACGAAACACCGGGGAGCTGTTTTTT	CASMQRRNTGELFF
TRBD2	many	TRBV7-2	TRBJ2-1	TGTGCCAGCAGCTGGGGACTAGCGGGGGTCAATGAGCAGTTCTTC	CASSWGLAGVNEQFF
TRBD2	many	TRBV7-7	TRBJ2-1	TGTGCCAGCAGCCTACTGAGCGGGGGGTCTAATGAGCAGTTCTTC	CASSLLSGGSNEQFF
.	few	TRBV7-6	TRBJ1-4	TGTGCCAGCAGCCGAAGGACGGGAACTAATGAAAAACTGTTTTTT	CASSRRTGTNEKLFF
.	.	TRBV20-1	TRBJ2-7	TGCAGTGCTAGAAGACGGCAGGGGCCCGCCTACGAGCAGTACTTC	CSARRRQGPAYEQYF
.	few	TRBV20-1	TRBJ2-1	TGCAGTGCTCGGCGCCGGGCGGGGATGGACAATGAGCAGTTCTTC	CSARRRAGMDNEQFF
TRBD2	.	TRBV7-3	TRBJ2-2	TGTGCCAGCAGCTCGAGGACTAGCGGGGCGAACACCGGGGAGCTGTTTTTT	CASSSRTSGANTGELFF
TRBD1	many	TRBV4-1	TRBJ2-1	TGCGCCAGCAGCCCGTTACAGGGGAATGAGCAGTTCTTC	CASSPLQGNEQFF
TRBD2	.	TRBV29-1	TRBJ2-4	TGCAGCGTTGTGAATGAGGGTAGCGGGGGGACCAATAACATTCAGTACTTC	CSVVNEGSGGTNNIQYF
.	few	TRBV6-5	TRBJ2-3	TGTGCCAGCACCCAAACCGGGGGAACAGATACGCAGTATTTT	CASTQTGGTDTQYF
.	many	TRBV29-1	TRBJ2-7	TGCAGCGGCACCCCTACAGGGAACTACGAGCAGTACTTC	CSGTPTGNYEQYF
TRBD1	.	TRBV7-6	TRBJ2-2	TGTGCCAGCAGCTCACCACAGGGGCCGACGAACACCGGGGAGCTGTTTTTT	CASSSPQGPTNTGELFF
.	few	TRBV20-1	TRBJ2-6	TGCAGTGCCCCGCCACAGACTGGGGCCAACGTCCTGACTTTC	CSAPPQTGANVLTF
.	many	TRBV4-1	TRBJ2-6	TGCGCCAGCAGCCCACCCTTGTTTGGGGCCAACGTCCTGACTTTC	CASSPPLFGANVLTF
.	.	TRBV7-9	TRBJ2-6	TGTGCCAGCAGCTTAAGGCACTCTGGGGCCAACGTCCTGACTTTC	CASSLRHSGANVLTF
.	many	TRBV20-1	TRBJ2-3	TGCAGTGCCCAAGGAGGAATTTCCACAGATACGCAGTATTTT	CSAQGGISTDTQYF